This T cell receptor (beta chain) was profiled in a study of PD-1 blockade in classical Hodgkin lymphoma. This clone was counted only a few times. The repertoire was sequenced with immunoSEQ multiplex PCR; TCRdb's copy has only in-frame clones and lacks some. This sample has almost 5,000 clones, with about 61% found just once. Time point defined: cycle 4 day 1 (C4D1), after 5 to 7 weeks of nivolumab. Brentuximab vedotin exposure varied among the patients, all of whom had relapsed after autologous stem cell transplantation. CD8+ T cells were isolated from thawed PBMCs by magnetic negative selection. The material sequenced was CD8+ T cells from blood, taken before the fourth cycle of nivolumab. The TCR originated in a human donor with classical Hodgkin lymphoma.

The CDR3 DNA follows: TGCGCCAGCAGCCAAGGGGGGAACGGGAGGGATGAGCAGTTCTTC. Its translation: CASSQGGNGRDEQFF. The V call is TRBV4-1, the J call TRBJ2-1; 8 nucleotides line up with TRBD2. The CDR3 runs 15 residues. Unmatched junction bases numbered 7, after V lost 1 base and J lost 8 bases. Germline V gene lookup returns CDR1 MGHRA and CDR2 YSYEKL.